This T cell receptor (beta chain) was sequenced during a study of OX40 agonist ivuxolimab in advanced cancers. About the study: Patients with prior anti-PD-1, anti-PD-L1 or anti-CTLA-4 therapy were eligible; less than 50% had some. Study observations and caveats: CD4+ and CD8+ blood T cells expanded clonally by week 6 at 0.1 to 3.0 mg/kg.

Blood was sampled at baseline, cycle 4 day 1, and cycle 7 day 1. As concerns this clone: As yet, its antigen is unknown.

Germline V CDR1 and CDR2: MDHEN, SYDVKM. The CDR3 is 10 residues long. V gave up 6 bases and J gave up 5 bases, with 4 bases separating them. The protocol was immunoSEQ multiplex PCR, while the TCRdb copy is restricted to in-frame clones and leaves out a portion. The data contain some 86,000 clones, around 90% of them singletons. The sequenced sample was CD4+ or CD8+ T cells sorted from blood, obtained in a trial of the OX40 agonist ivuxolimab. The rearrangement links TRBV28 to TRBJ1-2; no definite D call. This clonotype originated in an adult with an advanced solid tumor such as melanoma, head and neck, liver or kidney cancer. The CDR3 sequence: CASSRYGYTF. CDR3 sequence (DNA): TGTGCCAGCAGCCGTTATGGCTACACCTTC.